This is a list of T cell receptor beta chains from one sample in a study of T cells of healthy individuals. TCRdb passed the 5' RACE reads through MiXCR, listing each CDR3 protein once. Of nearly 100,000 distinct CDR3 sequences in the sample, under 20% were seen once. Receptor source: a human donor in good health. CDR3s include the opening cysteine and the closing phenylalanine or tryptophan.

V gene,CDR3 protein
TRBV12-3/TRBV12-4,CASSLDTGRSYEQYF
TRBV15,CATSRDLGYEQYF
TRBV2,CASSFEPEQFF
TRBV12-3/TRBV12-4,CASSIGTSGRSDEQYF
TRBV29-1,CSVVGRRDGGYTF
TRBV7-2,CASSISKYQETQYF
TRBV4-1,CASSHPQGGGQDEQYF
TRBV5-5,CVSSERPGQSGELFF
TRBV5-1,CASSSRSTAGELFF
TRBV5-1,CASSRTGSQPQHF
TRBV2,CASSLGRRDTEAFF
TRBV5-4,CASSRDSSSYNEQFF
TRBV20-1,CSARAGTAPYEQYF
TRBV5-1,CASSSPDTEAFF
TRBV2,CASSGTASRINEQFF
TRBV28,CASSLMVFGANVLTF
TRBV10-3,CAIGEDSVHSYEQYF
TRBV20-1,CSASSPYVTTEAFF
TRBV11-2,CASSQGGFEKLTEAFF
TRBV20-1,CSAGTSGSINEQFF
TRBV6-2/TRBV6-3,CASSYRGMNTEAFF
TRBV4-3,CASSQGGRAEAFF
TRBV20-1,CSAIGGGDYNEQFF
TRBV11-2,CASSGSQRYGYTF
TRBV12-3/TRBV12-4,CASSLGTGGISPLHF
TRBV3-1,CASSQGQGEAGANVLTF
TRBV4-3,CASSQHDGTQPQHF
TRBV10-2,CASSATGSRGDF
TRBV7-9,CASSATGSSGNTIYF
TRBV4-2,CASSHAWTGNEQYF
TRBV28,CASAGGGGVTQYF
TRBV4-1,CASSQDPRLAGRWEQYF
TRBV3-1,CASSRLQETQYF
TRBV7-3,CASSRGGPINEQFF
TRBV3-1,CASSQDTVSSYNEQFF
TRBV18,CASSPTASTDTQYF
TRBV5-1,CASSLTSDLEQFF
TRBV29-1,CSVVGTVNTEAFF
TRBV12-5,CASGLVLGKVGDTQYF
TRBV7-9,CASSLGDTDYNEQFF
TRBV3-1,CASTRQGKTGYTF
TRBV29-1,CSVAEISGNTIYF
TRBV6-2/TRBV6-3,CASSRDRGETQYF
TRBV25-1,CASRTGGDGYTF
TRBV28,CASSLPTGLSTDTQYF
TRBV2,CASNRDRVGNEQFF
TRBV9,CASSVVAGWTDTQYF
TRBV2,CASTGQGGQPQHF
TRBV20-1,CSASPGGLAGVEQYF
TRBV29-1,CSVKGWTGAAYEQYF
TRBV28,CASSSYGYSGANVLTF
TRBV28,CASSFLGKKSNQPQHF
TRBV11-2,CASTQWGQTYNEQFF
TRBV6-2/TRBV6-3,CASSYDRDRETQYF
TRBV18,CASSRRDVKGGTEAFF